The next 15 T cell receptor beta chains were all read from a single sample in a study of cytotoxic CD8 clonotypes in ibrutinib-treated CLL. Method: immunoSEQ multiplex PCR; TCRdb's copy keeps in-frame clones and lacks some. The sample has some 200,000 clones, 79% seen once; the top ten hold roughly an eighth. The source material was PBMCs, sampled after 12 months of ibrutinib treatment. The receptors shown here come from a human donor with chronic lymphocytic leukemia.

Remarks on this clone: This may come from a read error, since a much larger clone is one base off. The chain recombines TRBV14 with TRBJ2-1; TRBD1 or TRBD2 may be the D gene (5 bases each). Trimming pared 4 bases from V and 5 bases from J, leaving 9 bases between. Germline values: CDR1 SGHDN, CDR2 FVKESK. This CDR3 has 13 residues. The CDR3 DNA follows: TGTGCCAGCAGCCCGGGACCTGACAATGAGCAGTTCTTC. It is translated as CASSPGPDNEQFF.

The chain carries TRBV7-9 and TRBJ1-5; no reliable D call. Germline loops: CDR1 SEHNR, CDR2 FQNEAQ (reference sequence). The CDR3 has 15 residues. V was cut by 5 bases and J by 3 bases, with 14 bases left in between. Here the CDR3 DNA reads TGTGCCAGCAGCCCTGTGGCCAGCTACAATCAGCCCCAGCATTTT. It specifies CASSPVASYNQPQHF.

This clone was seen more than once but under ten times. The gene calls are TRBV25-1 and TRBJ1-5; TRBD1 might be the D (6 bases). Germline V gene lookup returns CDR1 MGHDK and CDR2 SYGVNS. The CDR3 is made up of 14 amino acids. Trimming left V 8 bases short and J 0 bases short, with 11 bases between. In DNA form, the CDR3 reads TGTGCCAGCTCTGGACAGCATAGCAATCAGCCCCAGCATTTT. Protein: CASSGQHSNQPQHF.

The CDR3: CASSQVGGAGNQPQHF. CDR3 in DNA: TGCGCCAGCAGCCAAGTAGGGGGCGCGGGCAATCAGCCCCAGCATTTT. This chain joins TRBV4-1 and TRBJ1-5, with 7 bases identical to TRBD1. This CDR3 has 16 amino acids. Germline-derived CDR1 and CDR2 are MGHRA and YSYEKL. V trimming: 1 base; J trimming: 2 bases; junction bases outside the gene matches: 5.

V usage is TRBV5-1 and J usage is TRBJ2-5, with TRBD2 as a possible D gene (7 bases). Deletions cut 2 bases from V and 2 bases from J, with 13 bases between. The CDR3 consists of 15 residues. Germline CDR1 reads SGHRS; CDR2 reads YFSETQ. Here the CDR3 DNA reads TGCGCCAGCAGCTTATTGAGGGGGGGTCAAGAGACCCAGTACTTC. It specifies CASSLLRGGQETQYF.

CDR3 sequence: CASSVRWDPAETQYF. As DNA, the CDR3 is TGTGCCAGCAGCGTAAGGTGGGACCCGGCCGAGACCCAGTACTTC. The J gene is TRBJ2-5, the V gene TRBV9; D possibly matches TRBD1 or TRBD2 (5 bases each). The ends were cut back, 1 base at V and 5 bases at J, with 15 bases in the middle. The CDR3 loop spans 15 amino acids. Germline CDR1 is SGDLS and CDR2 is YYNGEE.

The chain links TRBV9 to TRBJ2-1; 11 bases are shared with TRBD2. V shed 4 bases, J shed 8 bases, and the junction held 8 bases outside the gene matches. Germline values: CDR1 SGDLS, CDR2 YYNGEE. The CDR3 is made up of 15 amino acids. CDR3 protein: CASSPPASGGYEQFF. For the CDR3, the DNA is TGTGCCAGCAGCCCCCCGGCTAGCGGGGGGTATGAGCAGTTCTTC. Full variable domain (outside the CDR3, taken from reference TRBV9 and TRBJ2-1): DSGVTQTPKHLITATGQRVTLRCSPRSGDLSVYWYQQSLDQGLQFLIQYYNGEERAKGNILERFSAQQFPDLHSELNLSSLELGDSALYFCASSPPASGGYEQFFGPGTRLTVL.

The chain uses TRBV7-9 and TRBJ1-4; possibly TRBD1 for D (5 bases). V dropped 5 bases and J dropped 4 bases, with 11 bases sitting between them. Germline CDR1 and CDR2: SEHNR and FQNEAQ (reference sequence). The CDR3 is made up of 14 amino acids. The CDR3 bases are TGTGCCAGCAGCGCGGGACTGCTTAATGAAAAACTGTTTTTT. This encodes CASSAGLLNEKLFF.

The genes are TRBV19 and TRBJ2-5; D remains unclear. Germline CDR1 is LNHDA and CDR2 is SQIVND (reference sequence). The length of the CDR3 is 12 residues. Trimming stripped 4 bases from V and 3 bases from J, with 6 bases between. The CDR3 DNA sequence: TGTGCCAGTAGTAAGGCGGAAGAGACCCAGTACTTC. Encoded protein: CASSKAEETQYF.

This chain connects TRBV2 to TRBJ2-7; D gene ambiguous. The CDR3 covers 13 residues. The germline V and J ends were trimmed by 7 bases and 5 bases, with 15 bases remaining between them. Germline V gene lookup returns CDR1 SNHLY and CDR2 FYNNEI. In DNA, the CDR3 is TGTGCCAGCACCTATCGAGTTCTCCACGAGCAGTACTTC. Translated: CASTYRVLHEQYF.

The rearrangement uses TRBV5-6 and TRBJ2-1; 10 nucleotides agree with TRBD2. This CDR3 comprises 18 residues. The germline CDR1 and CDR2 sequences are SGHDT and YYEEEE. J lost 2 bases, V lost 4 bases, and 12 bases had no gene match. The CDR3 reads CASSPTSGASFTYNEQFF. CDR3 in DNA: TGTGCCAGCAGCCCTACTAGCGGGGCTAGCTTCACCTACAATGAGCAGTTCTTC.

V is TRBV11-1 and J is TRBJ2-1; D tentatively fits TRBD1 or TRBD2 (6 bases each). The CDR3 sequence is 15 residues long. V dropped 10 bases and J dropped 3 bases, with 19 bases sitting between them. Germline V gives CDR1 SGHAT, CDR2 FQDESV (reference sequence). In DNA form, the CDR3 reads TGTGCCACCGGGGGCGTTTTAGGCAACTACAATGAGCAGTTCTTC. Translation: CATGGVLGNYNEQFF.

The V gene is TRBV2, the J gene TRBJ1-2; 7 bases agree with TRBD1. CDR1 and CDR2 from the germline V gene are SNHLY and FYNNEI. This CDR3 is built from 13 residues. Losses at the gene ends were 6 bases for V and 7 bases for J; bases not matched to a gene: 8. CDR3 nucleotide sequence: TGTGCCAGCAGAAATACAGGGGAGGGTGGCTACACCTTC. Translated: CASRNTGEGGYTF. The variable domain in full, with the rest retrieved from reference TRBV2 and TRBJ1-2, is EPEVTQTPSHQVTQMGQEVILRCVPISNHLYFYWYRQILGQKVEFLVSFYNNEISEKSEIFDDQFSVERPDGSNFTLKIRSTKLEDSAMYFCASRNTGEGGYTFGSGTRLTVV.

Points on this clone: Its ends do not fully match the called genes, so a read error is possible. V is TRBV7-7 and J is TRBJ2-3, with TRBD2 identical over 9 bases. CDR1 is SSHAT and CDR2 is FNYEAQ in the germline V gene (reference sequence). The CDR3 length is 16 residues. The CDR3 coding sequence is TGTGCTAGCAGCTTACTAGCGGGTCTTAGCACAGATACGCAGTATTTT. This sequence encodes CASSLLAGLSTDTQYF.

The table lists this clone with a few counts. CDR3 DNA sequence: TGTGCCAGTAGTGCGGGGACTAGCGGGGTCAATGAGCAGTTCTTC. Protein: CASSAGTSGVNEQFF. J is TRBJ2-1 and V is TRBV19, with 13 bases fitting TRBD2. The V segment lost 5 bases and the J segment 6 bases; nucleotides outside the gene matches: 4. Germline values: CDR1 LNHDA, CDR2 SQIVND (reference sequence). The CDR3 spans 15 residues. The whole variable domain, filled in from reference TRBV19 and TRBJ2-1, reads DGGITQSPKYLFRKEGQNVTLSCEQNLNHDAMYWYRQDPGQGLRLIYYSQIVNDFQKGDIAEGYSVSREKKESFPLTVTSAQKNPTAFYLCASSAGTSGVNEQFFGPGTRLTVL.